A selection of T cell receptor beta chains follows, all from one sample in a study of control samples from healthy donors and cancer patients. TCRdb keeps only in-frame clones here, not all; method: immunoSEQ multiplex PCR. The table includes over 150,000 clones, around 96% detected once. The sample consisted of blood. These receptor sequences come from a man between 35 and 55 years old in good health. CDR3s include the opening cysteine and the closing phenylalanine or tryptophan. The D gene is left open where the match is weak. Rows give clone size only sometimes, using once, few, many, or a class for an expanded clone.

size,V,J,D,CDR3,DNA
NA,TRBV7-8,TRBJ2-3,TRBD2,CASRATSGYTDTQYF,TGTGCCAGCAGGGCGACTAGCGGATACACAGATACGCAGTATTTT
NA,TRBV9,TRBJ2-3,TRBD2,CASSVSLAGGWGEEDTQYF,TGTGCCAGCAGCGTATCCCTAGCGGGGGGCTGGGGGGAAGAAGATACGCAGTATTTT
NA,TRBV19,TRBJ1-1,NA,CASRPGGQNSPFF,TGTGCCAGTAGACCGGGTGGACAGAACAGCCCCTTCTTT
NA,TRBV4-2,TRBJ2-1,TRBD1,CASSQISRGNEQFF,TGTGCCAGCAGCCAGATTAGCAGGGGGAATGAGCAGTTCTTC
NA,TRBV12-5,TRBJ2-3,NA,CASGLGQSTDTQYF,TGTGCTAGTGGTTTGGGGCAGAGCACAGATACGCAGTATTTT
once,TRBV28,TRBJ1-1,TRBD1,CASSGTGLLLGNTEAFF,TGTGCCAGCTCCGGGACAGGTCTCCTCCTGGGGAACACTGAAGCTTTCTTT
once,TRBV2,TRBJ1-2,TRBD1,CASRRDRGNYGYTF,TGTGCCAGCAGGCGGGACAGGGGTAACTATGGCTACACCTTC
NA,TRBV27,TRBJ1-4,TRBD1,CASSDRGLPNEKLFF,TGTGCCAGCAGCGACAGGGGGCTTCCTAATGAAAAACTGTTTTTT
NA,TRBV9,TRBJ1-4,NA,CASSATGAWDEKLFF,TGTGCCAGCAGCGCCACCGGGGCCTGGGATGAAAAACTGTTTTTT
once,TRBV6-5,TRBJ1-5,NA,CASSRGLNQPQHF,TGTGCCAGCAGTCGGGGCCTCAATCAGCCCCAGCATTTT
NA,TRBV29-1,TRBJ1-1,NA,CSVGSNTEAFF,TGCAGCGTTGGCAGCAACACTGAAGCTTTCTTT
NA,TRBV28,TRBJ1-1,NA,CASSLSDTEAFF,TGTGCCAGCAGTTTATCCGACACTGAAGCTTTCTTT
NA,TRBV4-2,TRBJ2-3,NA,CASSQDGGGSVTDTQYF,TGTGCCAGCAGCCAAGATGGGGGGGGCTCTGTGACAGATACGCAGTATTTT
NA,TRBV5-4,TRBJ1-1,NA,CASSLASMNTEAFF,TGTGCCAGCAGCTTGGCCAGCATGAACACTGAAGCTTTCTTT
once,TRBV6-5,TRBJ1-1,NA,CASSYSGRVNTEAFF,TGTGCCAGCAGTTACTCGGGCCGGGTTAACACTGAAGCTTTCTTT
NA,TRBV5-1,TRBJ1-4,TRBD1,CASSLGDRVYKLFF,TGCGCCAGCAGCTTGGGGGACAGGGTCTATAAACTGTTTTTT
NA,TRBV30,TRBJ2-6,NA,CAWGSGANVLTF,TGTGCCTGGGGATCTGGGGCCAACGTCCTGACTTTC
NA,TRBV3-1/TRBV3-2,TRBJ1-1,NA,CASSQVGRGQRNTEAFF,TGTGCCAGCAGCCAAGTCGGAAGAGGACAGAGAAACACTGAAGCTTTCTTT
NA,TRBV9,TRBJ1-3,TRBD1,CASSAGTGGSGNTIYF,TGTGCCAGCAGCGCCGGGACAGGGGGCTCGGGAAACACCATATATTTT
NA,TRBV18,TRBJ1-6,NA,CASSPLDSGRPLHF,TGTGCCAGCTCACCACTCGACAGCGGTCGACCCCTCCACTTT
NA,TRBV10-3,TRBJ1-1,TRBD1,CAISRDRGTEAFF,TGTGCCATCAGTCGGGACAGGGGCACTGAAGCTTTCTTT
NA,TRBV7-2,TRBJ2-1,NA,CASSPGGRSYNEQFF,TGTGCCAGCAGCCCCGGGGGGCGATCCTACAATGAGCAGTTCTTC
NA,TRBV7-9,TRBJ2-7,TRBD1,CASSYAGGAGEQYF,TGTGCCAGCAGCTACGCAGGGGGCGCGGGGGAGCAGTACTTC
few,TRBV7-9,TRBJ2-6,NA,CASADSSGANVLTF,TGTGCCAGCGCTGATAGCTCTGGGGCCAACGTCCTGACTTTC
NA,TRBV6-5,TRBJ1-4,NA,CASSTGIGGEKLFF,TGTGCCAGCAGTACGGGGATTGGGGGTGAAAAACTGTTTTTT
NA,TRBV7-6,TRBJ1-5,NA,CASSSEAGGIGQPQHF,TGTGCCAGCAGCTCAGAGGCCGGGGGTATAGGACAGCCCCAGCATTTT
NA,TRBV2,TRBJ1-5,NA,CASNRAPTTYSNQPQHF,TGTGCCAGCAATAGGGCCCCGACGACTTATAGCAATCAGCCCCAGCATTTT
NA,TRBV3-1/TRBV3-2,TRBJ2-5,NA,CASSQDLTRSGGETQYF,TGTGCCAGCAGCCAAGATCTCACCCGCTCGGGTGGAGAGACCCAGTACTTC
NA,TRBV19,TRBJ1-2,TRBD1,CASSMGSGGAYGYTF,TGTGCCAGTAGTATGGGTTCAGGGGGAGCCTATGGCTACACCTTC
NA,TRBV5-4,TRBJ2-7,NA,CASSSGFGVHEQYF,TGTGCCAGCAGCTCAGGGTTCGGGGTGCACGAGCAGTACTTC
NA,TRBV27,TRBJ1-6,TRBD1,CASSPLTGTVVSPLHF,TGTGCCAGCAGTCCACTAACCGGGACAGTGGTATCACCCCTCCACTTT
NA,TRBV7-9,TRBJ1-2,NA,CASSSPGRAANYGYTF,TGTGCCAGCAGCTCCCCCGGACGGGCTGCGAACTATGGCTACACCTTC
NA,TRBV7-2,TRBJ2-7,NA,CASSRFPQQGEQYF,TGTGCCAGCAGCCGCTTCCCCCAACAAGGGGAGCAGTACTTC
once,TRBV25-1,TRBJ2-7,NA,CATQGSTYEQYF,TGTGCCACACAGGGTTCTACCTACGAGCAGTACTTC
NA,TRBV20-1,TRBJ2-7,TRBD1,CSATGVYEQYF,TGCAGTGCCACAGGGGTCTACGAGCAGTACTTC
NA,TRBV7-9,TRBJ1-6,TRBD1,CAIGTGSYNSPLHF,TGTGCCATCGGGACAGGGAGTTATAATTCACCCCTCCACTTT
NA,TRBV5-8,TRBJ1-2,TRBD1,CASSPPGQGNYGYTF,TGTGCCAGCAGCCCCCCAGGACAGGGAAACTATGGCTACACCTTC
once,TRBV5-1,TRBJ1-2,TRBD1,CASSSPGTGGNGYTF,TGCGCCAGCAGCTCCCCCGGGACAGGGGGCAATGGCTACACCTTC
NA,TRBV5-1,TRBJ1-1,TRBD1,CASRSGTGGFGTEAFF,TGCGCCAGCAGATCCGGGACAGGGGGCTTCGGCACTGAAGCTTTCTTT
NA,TRBV10-2,TRBJ1-2,NA,CASSESARADGYTF,TGCGCCAGCAGTGAGTCGGCCAGGGCGGATGGCTACACCTTC